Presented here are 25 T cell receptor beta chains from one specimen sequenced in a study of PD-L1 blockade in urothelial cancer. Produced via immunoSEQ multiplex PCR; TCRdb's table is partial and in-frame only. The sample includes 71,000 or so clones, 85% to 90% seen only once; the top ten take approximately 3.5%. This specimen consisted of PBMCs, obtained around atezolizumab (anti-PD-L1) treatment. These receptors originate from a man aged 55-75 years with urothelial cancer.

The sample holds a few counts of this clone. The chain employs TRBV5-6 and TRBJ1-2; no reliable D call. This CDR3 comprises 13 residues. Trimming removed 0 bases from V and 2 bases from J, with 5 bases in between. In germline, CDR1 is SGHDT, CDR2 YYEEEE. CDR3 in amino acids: CASSLDRNYGYTF. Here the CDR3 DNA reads TGTGCCAGCAGCTTGGACAGAAACTATGGCTACACCTTC. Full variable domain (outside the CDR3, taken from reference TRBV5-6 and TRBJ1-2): DAGVTQSPTHLIKTRGQQVTLRCSPKSGHDTVSWYQQALGQGPQFIFQYYEEEERQRGNFPDRFSGHQFPNYSSELNVNALLLGDSALYLCASSLDRNYGYTFGSGTRLTVV.

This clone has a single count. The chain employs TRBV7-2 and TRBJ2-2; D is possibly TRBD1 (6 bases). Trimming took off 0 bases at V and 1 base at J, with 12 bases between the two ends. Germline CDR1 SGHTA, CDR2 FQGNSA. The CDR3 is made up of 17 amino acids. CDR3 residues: CASSLASGQQNTGELFF. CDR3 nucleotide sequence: TGTGCCAGCAGCTTAGCGTCGGGACAACAGAACACCGGGGAGCTGTTTTTT.

CDR3 in amino acids: CASSEAPGVVGAFF. For the CDR3, the DNA is TGTGCCAGCAGTGAGGCGCCAGGGGTTGTCGGAGCTTTCTTT. The chain joins TRBV6-1 to TRBJ1-1, with TRBD1 as a possible D gene (6 bases). The germline CDR1 and CDR2 sequences are MNHNS and SASEGT. Trimming shortened V by 3 bases and J by 10 bases, and 18 bases separated the two germline ends. This CDR3 spans 14 amino acids.

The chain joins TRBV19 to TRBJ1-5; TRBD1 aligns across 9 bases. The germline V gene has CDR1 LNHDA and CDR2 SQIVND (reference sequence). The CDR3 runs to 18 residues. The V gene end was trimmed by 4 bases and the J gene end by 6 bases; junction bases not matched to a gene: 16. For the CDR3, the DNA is TGTGCCAGTAGTACTGACGAGAGAATAACAGGGGGCGGTCAGCCCCAGCATTTT. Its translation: CASSTDERITGGGQPQHF.

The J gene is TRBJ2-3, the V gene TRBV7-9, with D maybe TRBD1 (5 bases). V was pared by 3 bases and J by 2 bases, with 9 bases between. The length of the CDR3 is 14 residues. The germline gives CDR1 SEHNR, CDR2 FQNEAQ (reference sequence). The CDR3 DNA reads TGTGCCAGCAGCTTTAGACAGTCCACAGATACGCAGTATTTT. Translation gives CASSFRQSTDTQYF.

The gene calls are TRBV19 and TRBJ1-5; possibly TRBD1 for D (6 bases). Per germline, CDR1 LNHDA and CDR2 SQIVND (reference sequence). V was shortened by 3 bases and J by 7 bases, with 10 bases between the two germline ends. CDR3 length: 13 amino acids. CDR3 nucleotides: TGTGCCAGTAGTATGCAGGGGTGGCAGCCCCAGCATTTT. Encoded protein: CASSMQGWQPQHF.

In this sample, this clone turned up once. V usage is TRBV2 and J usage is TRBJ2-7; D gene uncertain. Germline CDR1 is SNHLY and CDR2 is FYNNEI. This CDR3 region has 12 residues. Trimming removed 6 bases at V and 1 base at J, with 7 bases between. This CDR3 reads CASRAPSYEQYF. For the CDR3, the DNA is TGTGCCAGCAGGGCCCCTTCCTACGAGCAGTACTTC.

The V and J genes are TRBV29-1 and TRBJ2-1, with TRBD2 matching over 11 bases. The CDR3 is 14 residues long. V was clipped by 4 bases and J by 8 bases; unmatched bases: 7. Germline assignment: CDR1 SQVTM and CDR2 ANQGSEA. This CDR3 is CSVAATSGTYEQFF. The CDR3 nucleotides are TGCAGCGTTGCGGCGACTAGCGGGACCTATGAGCAGTTCTTC.

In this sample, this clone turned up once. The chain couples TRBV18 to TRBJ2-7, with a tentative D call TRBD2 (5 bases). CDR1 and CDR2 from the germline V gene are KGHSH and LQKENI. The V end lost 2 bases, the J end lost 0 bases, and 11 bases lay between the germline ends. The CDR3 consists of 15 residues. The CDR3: CASSPTERSSYEQYF. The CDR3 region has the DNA TGTGCCAGCTCACCAACGGAGCGGAGCTCCTACGAGCAGTACTTC.

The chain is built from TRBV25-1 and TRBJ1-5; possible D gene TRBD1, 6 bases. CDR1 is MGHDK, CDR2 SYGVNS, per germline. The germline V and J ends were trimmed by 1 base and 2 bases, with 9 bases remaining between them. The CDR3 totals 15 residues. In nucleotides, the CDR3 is TGTGCCAGCAGTGAATTCCACAGGGGCAATCAGCCCCAGCATTTT. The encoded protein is CASSEFHRGNQPQHF.

This CDR3 reads CASRQWEGGDTQYF. CDR3 DNA sequence: TGCGCCAGCCGCCAGTGGGAAGGGGGAGATACGCAGTATTTT. This chain links TRBV5-1 with TRBJ2-3; a weak D match, TRBD1 (6 bases). Trimming took 7 bases from V and 5 from J, leaving 17 bases between them. The CDR3 runs to 14 residues. Germline CDR1 and CDR2: SGHRS and YFSETQ.

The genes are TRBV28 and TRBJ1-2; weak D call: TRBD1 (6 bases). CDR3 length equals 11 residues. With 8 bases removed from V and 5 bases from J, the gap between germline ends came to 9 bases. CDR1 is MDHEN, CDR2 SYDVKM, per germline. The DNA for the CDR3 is TGTGCCAGCGCCAGGGGATATGGCTACACCTTC. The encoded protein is CASARGYGYTF.

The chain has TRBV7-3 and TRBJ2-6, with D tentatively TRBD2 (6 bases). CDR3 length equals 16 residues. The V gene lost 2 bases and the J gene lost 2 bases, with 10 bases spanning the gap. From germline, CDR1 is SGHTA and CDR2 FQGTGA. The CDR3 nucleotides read TGTGCCAGCAGCTTACGGGGCGGGGCTGGGGCCAACGTCCTGACTTTC. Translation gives CASSLRGGAGANVLTF.

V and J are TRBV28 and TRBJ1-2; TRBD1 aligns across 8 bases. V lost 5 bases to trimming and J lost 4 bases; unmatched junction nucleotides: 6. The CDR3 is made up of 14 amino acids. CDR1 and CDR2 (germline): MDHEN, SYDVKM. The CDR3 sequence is CASSIGDRIYGYTF. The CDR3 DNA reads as TGTGCCAGCAGTATTGGGGACAGGATCTATGGCTACACCTTC.

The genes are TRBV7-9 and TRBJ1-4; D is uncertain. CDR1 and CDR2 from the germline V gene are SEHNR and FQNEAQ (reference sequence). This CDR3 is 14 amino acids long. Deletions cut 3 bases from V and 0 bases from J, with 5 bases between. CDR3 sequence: CASSLQATNEKLFF. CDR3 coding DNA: TGTGCCAGCAGCTTGCAGGCAACTAATGAAAAACTGTTTTTT.

The DNA for the CDR3 is TGTGCCAGCCGACAGGGAGATGGCTACACCTTC. This codes for CASRQGDGYTF. The gene calls are TRBV19 and TRBJ1-2; 7 bases fit TRBD1. This CDR3 contains 11 residues. V shed 9 bases and J 6 bases; nucleotides not matched to a gene: 4. CDR1 and CDR2 from the germline V gene are LNHDA and SQIVND (reference sequence).

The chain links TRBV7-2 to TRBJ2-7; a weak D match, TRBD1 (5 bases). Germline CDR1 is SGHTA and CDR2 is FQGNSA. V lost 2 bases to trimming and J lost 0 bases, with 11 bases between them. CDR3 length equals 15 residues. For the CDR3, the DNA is TGTGCCAGCAGCTTATCTCCCGGACACTCCTACGAGCAGTACTTC. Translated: CASSLSPGHSYEQYF.

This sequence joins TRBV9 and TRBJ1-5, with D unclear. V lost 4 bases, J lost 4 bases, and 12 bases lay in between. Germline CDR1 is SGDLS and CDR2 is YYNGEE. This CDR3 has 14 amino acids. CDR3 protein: CASSPSAANQPQHF. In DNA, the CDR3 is TGTGCCAGCAGCCCCAGCGCGGCTAATCAGCCCCAGCATTTT.

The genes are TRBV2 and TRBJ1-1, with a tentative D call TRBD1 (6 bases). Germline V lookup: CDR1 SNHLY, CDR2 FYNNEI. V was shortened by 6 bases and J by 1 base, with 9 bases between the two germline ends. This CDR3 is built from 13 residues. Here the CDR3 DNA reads TGTGCCAGCAGCCAACAGGGGAACACTGAAGCTTTCTTT. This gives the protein CASSQQGNTEAFF. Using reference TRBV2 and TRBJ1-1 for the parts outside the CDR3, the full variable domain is EPEVTQTPSHQVTQMGQEVILRCVPISNHLYFYWYRQILGQKVEFLVSFYNNEISEKSEIFDDQFSVERPDGSNFTLKIRSTKLEDSAMYFCASSQQGNTEAFFGQGTRLTVV.

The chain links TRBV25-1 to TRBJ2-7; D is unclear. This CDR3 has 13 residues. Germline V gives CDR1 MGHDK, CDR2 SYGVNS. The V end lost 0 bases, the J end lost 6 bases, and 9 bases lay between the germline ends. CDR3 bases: TGTGCCAGCAGTGAATATCCGGTATCCGAGCAGTACTTC. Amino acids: CASSEYPVSEQYF.

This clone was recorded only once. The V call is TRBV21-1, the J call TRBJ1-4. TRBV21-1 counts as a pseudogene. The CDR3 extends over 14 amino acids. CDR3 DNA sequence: TGTGCCAGCAGCATAGGGTTAGCGGGGGGAAAACTGTTTTTT. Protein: CASSIGLAGGKLFF.

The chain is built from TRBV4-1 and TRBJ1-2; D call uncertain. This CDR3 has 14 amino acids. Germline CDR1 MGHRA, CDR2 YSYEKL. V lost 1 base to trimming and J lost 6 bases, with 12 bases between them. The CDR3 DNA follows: TGCGCCAGCAGCCAAGTTCACCCATCGGATGGCTACACCTTC. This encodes CASSQVHPSDGYTF.

DNA of the CDR3: TGTGCCAGCAGCAGGTGGGCGATGAATTCCTACGAGCAGTACTTC. This codes for CASSRWAMNSYEQYF. The chain carries TRBV7-9 and TRBJ2-7; no clear D gene. The CDR3 length is 15 residues. Germline V gives CDR1 SEHNR, CDR2 FQNEAQ (reference sequence). The V gene lost 5 bases and the J gene lost 1 base, with 15 bases spanning the gap.

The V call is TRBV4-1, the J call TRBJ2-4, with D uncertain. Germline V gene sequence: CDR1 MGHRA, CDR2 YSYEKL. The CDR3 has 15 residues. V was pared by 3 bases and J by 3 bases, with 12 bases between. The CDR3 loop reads CASSQERIGKNIQYF. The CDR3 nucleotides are TGCGCCAGCAGCCAGGAGAGGATCGGCAAAAACATTCAGTACTTC.

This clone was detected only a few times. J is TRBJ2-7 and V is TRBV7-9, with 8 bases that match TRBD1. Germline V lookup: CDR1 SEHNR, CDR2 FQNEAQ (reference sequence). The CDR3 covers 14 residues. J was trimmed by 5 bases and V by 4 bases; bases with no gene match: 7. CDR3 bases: TGTGCCAGCAGCTCCCGGGACAGGCGCAACGAGCAGTACTTC. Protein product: CASSSRDRRNEQYF.